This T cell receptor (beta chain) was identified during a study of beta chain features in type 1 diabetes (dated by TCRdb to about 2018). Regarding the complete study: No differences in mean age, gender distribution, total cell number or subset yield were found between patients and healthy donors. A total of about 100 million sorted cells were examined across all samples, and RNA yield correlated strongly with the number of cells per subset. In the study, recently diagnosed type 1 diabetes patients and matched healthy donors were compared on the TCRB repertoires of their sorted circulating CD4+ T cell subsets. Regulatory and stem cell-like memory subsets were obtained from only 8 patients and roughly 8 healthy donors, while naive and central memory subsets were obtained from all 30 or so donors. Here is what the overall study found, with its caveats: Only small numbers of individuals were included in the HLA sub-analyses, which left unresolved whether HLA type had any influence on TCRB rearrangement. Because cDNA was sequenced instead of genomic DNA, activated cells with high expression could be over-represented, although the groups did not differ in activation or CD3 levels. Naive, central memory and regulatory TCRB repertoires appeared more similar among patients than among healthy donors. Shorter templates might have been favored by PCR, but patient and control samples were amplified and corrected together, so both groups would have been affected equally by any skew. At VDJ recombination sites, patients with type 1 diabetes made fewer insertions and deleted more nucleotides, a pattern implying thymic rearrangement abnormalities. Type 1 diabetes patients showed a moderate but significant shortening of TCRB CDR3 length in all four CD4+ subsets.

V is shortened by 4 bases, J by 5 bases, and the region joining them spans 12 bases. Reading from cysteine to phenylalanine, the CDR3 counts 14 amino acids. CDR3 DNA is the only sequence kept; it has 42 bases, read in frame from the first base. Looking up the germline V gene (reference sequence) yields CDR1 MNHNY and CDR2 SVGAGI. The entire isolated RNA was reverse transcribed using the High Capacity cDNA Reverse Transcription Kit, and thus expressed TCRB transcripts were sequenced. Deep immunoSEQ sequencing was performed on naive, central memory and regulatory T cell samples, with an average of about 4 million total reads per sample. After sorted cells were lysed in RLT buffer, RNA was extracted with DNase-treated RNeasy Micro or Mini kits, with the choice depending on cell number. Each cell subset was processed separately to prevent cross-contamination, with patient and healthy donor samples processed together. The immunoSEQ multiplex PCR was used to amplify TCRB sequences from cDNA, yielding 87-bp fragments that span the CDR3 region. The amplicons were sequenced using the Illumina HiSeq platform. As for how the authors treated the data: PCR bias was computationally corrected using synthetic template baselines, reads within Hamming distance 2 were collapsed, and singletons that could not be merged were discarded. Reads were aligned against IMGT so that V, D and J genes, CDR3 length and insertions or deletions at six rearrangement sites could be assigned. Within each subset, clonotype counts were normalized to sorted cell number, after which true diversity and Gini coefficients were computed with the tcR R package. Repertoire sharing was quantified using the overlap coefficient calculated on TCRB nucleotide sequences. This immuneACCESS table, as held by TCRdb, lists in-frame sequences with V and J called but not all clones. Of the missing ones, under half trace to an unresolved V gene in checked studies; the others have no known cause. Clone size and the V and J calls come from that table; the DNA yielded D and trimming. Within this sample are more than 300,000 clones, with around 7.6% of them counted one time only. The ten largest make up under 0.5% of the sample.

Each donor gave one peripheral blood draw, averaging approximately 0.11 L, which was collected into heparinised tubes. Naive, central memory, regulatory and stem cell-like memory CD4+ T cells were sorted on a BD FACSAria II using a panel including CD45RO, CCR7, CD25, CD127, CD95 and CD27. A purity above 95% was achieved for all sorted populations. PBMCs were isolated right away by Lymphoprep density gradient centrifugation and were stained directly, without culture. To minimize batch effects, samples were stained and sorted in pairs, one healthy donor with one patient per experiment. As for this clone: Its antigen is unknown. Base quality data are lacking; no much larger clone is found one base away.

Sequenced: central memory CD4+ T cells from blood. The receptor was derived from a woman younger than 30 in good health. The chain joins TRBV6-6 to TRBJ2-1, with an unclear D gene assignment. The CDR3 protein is CASSFHLRDNEQFF. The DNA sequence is TGTGCCAGCAGTTTCCACCTCCGGGACAATGAGCAGTTCTTC.